One T cell receptor beta chain is described in this entry. These data belong to a study of immune evolution from preneoplasia to lung adenocarcinoma. CDR3 length equals 16 residues. V lost 7 bases and J 7 bases, leaving 23 bases between the germline ends. Germline V lookup: CDR1 MNHNY, CDR2 SVGAGI (reference sequence). Profiling relied on immunoSEQ multiplex PCR, and the TCRdb table lists in-frame clones only, not all of them. The sample has roughly 4,700 clones, around 77% seen once. The clonotype comes from a person aged 55-80 years with lung adenocarcinoma. J is TRBJ1-5 and V is TRBV6-6; TRBD1 is a possible D gene (5 bases). Material: FFPE lung adenocarcinoma in situ tissue. CDR3 residues: CASKQGGKSGRQPQHF. The CDR3 nucleotides are TGTGCCAGCAAGCAGGGCGGAAAGTCAGGCAGACAGCCCCAGCATTTT.